The next 8 T cell receptor beta chains were all read from a single sample in a study of T-cell reconstitution after alpha-beta-depleted transplantation in children. During its preparation, the TCRbeta library received unique molecular identifiers. Via MiXCR, TCRdb re-called the PCR reads, giving one row per CDR3 protein. The sample yields about 480,000 distinct CDR3 sequences, under 15% seen once. This specimen consisted of PBMCs from the stem cell graft donor, obtained from the stem cell graft. Every receptor here comes from a human donor who donated a stem cell graft to a child with combined immunodeficiency.

J is TRBJ2-7 and V is TRBV3-1, with 10 positions matching TRBD1. The CDR3 sequence is 15 residues long. With 4 bases clipped from V and 6 bases from J, the junction kept 9 bases outside the gene matches. Looked up from germline, CDR1 is LGHDT and CDR2 is YNNKEL (reference sequence). CDR3 DNA: TGTGCCAGCAGCCGCCGACAGGGGGCTTTAAGCGAGCAGTACTTC. This encodes CASSRRQGALSEQYF.

This rearrangement joins TRBV6-2 or TRBV6-3 to TRBJ2-3; possible D gene TRBD2, 6 bases. Between the trimmed V and J ends, which lost 7 bases and 3 bases, there was a span of 14 bases. Germline CDR1 and CDR2: MNHEY and SVGEGT. The CDR3 has 14 amino acids. The chain's CDR3 is CASTEHGGTDTQYF. The CDR3, as DNA: TGTGCCAGCACCGAACATGGGGGGACAGATACGCAGTATTTT.

The V gene is TRBV12-3 or TRBV12-4, the J gene TRBJ2-2; D is perhaps TRBD1 (6 bases). CDR3 length: 15 residues. V was clipped by 8 bases and J by 8 bases, with 21 bases between them. The CDR3 is CASDEGESVGGELFF. The CDR3 DNA follows: TGTGCCAGCGACGAGGGGGAGTCGGTCGGTGGGGAGCTGTTTTTT.

This clonotype has at least ten counts. The CDR3: CASRRTVLGYEQYF. The CDR3 DNA sequence: TGTGCCAGCAGAAGGACAGTCCTGGGATACGAGCAGTACTTC. This chain joins TRBV12-3 or TRBV12-4 and TRBJ2-7; a possible D gene is TRBD1 (6 bases). CDR3 length: 14 residues. Trimming removed 6 bases from V and 4 bases from J, with 16 bases in between.

This clonotype was observed a few times. The J gene is TRBJ2-4, the V gene TRBV28; D is undetermined. Germline V CDR1 and CDR2: MDHEN, SYDVKM. This CDR3 comprises 14 residues. V was cut by 4 bases and J by 5 bases, with 12 bases left in between. The chain's CDR3 is CASSSPGTQNIQYF. CDR3 in DNA: TGTGCCAGCAGTTCCCCGGGCACCCAAAACATTCAGTACTTC.

As regards this clonotype: At one boundary the junction diverges from the germline segment, which might be a read error. CDR3 DNA sequence: TGTGTCAGCAGCCTCAACAGGGCCCTTCACTATGGCTACACCTTC. Translating gives CVSSLNRALHYGYTF. This chain joins TRBV12-3 or TRBV12-4 and TRBJ1-2; tentative D call: TRBD1 (6 bases). The CDR3 is 15 residues long.

The V call is TRBV5-1, the J call TRBJ1-3; perhaps TRBD1 as D (5 bases). V dropped 4 bases and J dropped 7 bases, with 21 bases sitting between them. This CDR3 has 16 amino acids. Per germline, CDR1 SGHRS and CDR2 YFSETQ. Here the CDR3 DNA reads TGCGCCAGCAGCCCCATCGGTGCAGGGATGGAGAACACCATATATTTT. The encoded protein is CASSPIGAGMENTIYF.

The chain joins TRBV29-1 to TRBJ2-4; 8 nucleotides align to TRBD2. Trimming took 2 bases from V and 11 from J; bases not matched to a gene: 20. This CDR3 has 17 amino acids. CDR1 SQVTM and CDR2 ANQGSEA come from the germline V gene. DNA of the CDR3: TGCAGCGTTGAACAACCCCTCCGGCGTAGCGGGATAAAATTTCAGTACTTC. Residues: CSVEQPLRRSGIKFQYF.